This record looks at one T cell receptor beta chain sequence and its context. The junction departs from the called germline gene at one end, perhaps through a read error. This entry is derived from a study of blood T cell repertoires in COVID-19. The CDR3 runs 12 residues. CDR1 is SGHDN and CDR2 is FVKESK in the germline V gene. TCRdb keeps only in-frame clones here, not all; method: immunoSEQ multiplex PCR. This table has roughly 440,000 clones, 88% appearing once. The rearrangement links TRBV14 to TRBJ2-3; TRBD1 is a possible D gene (5 bases). Sequencing was carried out using peripheral blood. This TCR was recovered from a woman aged 45-65 years with COVID-19, enrolled during active disease. The CDR3 reads CASSPDTYTQYF. DNA for the CDR3: TGTGCCAGCAGCCCGGACACATATACGCAGTATTTT.